Below, one T cell receptor beta chain is given with its context. Its antigen is not identified. From germline, CDR1 is SGDLS and CDR2 YYNGEE. The germline V and J ends were trimmed by 0 bases and 6 bases, with 15 bases remaining between them. CDR3 length equals 16 residues. The sample is drawn from a study of shared clonotypes between healthy human individuals. Overall study: Donors consisted of a couple of women and three men between 18 and 49. Per donor, three plates held CD4 naive cells, three held CD4 memory, two held CD8 naive and one held CD8 memory. Overall study results and limits: Incompleteness in sorted-subset sequencing, despite large depth, was shown by rarefaction.

Healthy HIV-negative adults with no recent acute infections or vaccinations were recruited as donors. Profiling relied on immunoSEQ multiplex PCR, and the TCRdb table lists in-frame clones only, not all of them. The sample consists of around 690,000 clones, about nine tenths of them appearing once. The sequencing sample was made of memory CD8+ T cells from PBMCs. Specified subset: CD45RO+ cells pooled with CCR7-negative TemRA cells. The sequence was collected from a man between 18 and 35 years old in good health. Some clones in this sample may be carry-over from other donors' samples. The V call is TRBV9, the J call TRBJ2-2; D is undetermined. CDR3 nucleotide sequence: TGTGCCAGCAGCGTAGTGCCTAGTTCGGACGCCGGGGAGCTGTTTTTT. It specifies CASSVVPSSDAGELFF. The whole variable domain, remainder taken from reference TRBV9 and TRBJ2-2, is DSGVTQTPKHLITATGQRVTLRCSPRSGDLSVYWYQQSLDQGLQFLIQYYNGEERAKGNILERFSAQQFPDLHSELNLSSLELGDSALYFCASSVVPSSDAGELFFGEGSRLTVL.